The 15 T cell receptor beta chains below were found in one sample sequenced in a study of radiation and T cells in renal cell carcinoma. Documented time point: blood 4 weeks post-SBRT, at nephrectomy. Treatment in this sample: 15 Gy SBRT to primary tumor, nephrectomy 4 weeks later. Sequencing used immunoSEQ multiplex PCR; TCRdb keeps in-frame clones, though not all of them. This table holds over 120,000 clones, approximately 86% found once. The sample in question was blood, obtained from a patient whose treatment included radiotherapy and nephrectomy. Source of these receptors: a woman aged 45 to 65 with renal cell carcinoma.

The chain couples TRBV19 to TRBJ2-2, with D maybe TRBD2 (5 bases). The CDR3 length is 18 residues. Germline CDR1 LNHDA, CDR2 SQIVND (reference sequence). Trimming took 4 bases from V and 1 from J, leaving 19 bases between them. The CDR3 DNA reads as TGTGCCAGTAGTACGGCGATTGGCGGAGGTGGGAACACCGGGGAGCTGTTTTTT. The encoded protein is CASSTAIGGGGNTGELFF.

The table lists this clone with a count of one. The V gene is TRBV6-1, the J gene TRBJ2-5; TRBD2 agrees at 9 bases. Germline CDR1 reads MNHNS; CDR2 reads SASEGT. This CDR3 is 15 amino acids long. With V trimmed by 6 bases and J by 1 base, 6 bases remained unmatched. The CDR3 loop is CASSLTSGGQETQYF. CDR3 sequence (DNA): TGTGCCAGCAGCCTGACTAGCGGAGGCCAAGAGACCCAGTACTTC.

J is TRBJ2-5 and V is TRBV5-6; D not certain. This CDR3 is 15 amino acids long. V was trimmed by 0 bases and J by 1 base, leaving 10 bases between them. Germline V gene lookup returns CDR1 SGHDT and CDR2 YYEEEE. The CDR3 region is CASSLVRKAQETQYF. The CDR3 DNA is TGTGCCAGCAGCTTGGTTCGAAAAGCCCAAGAGACCCAGTACTTC.

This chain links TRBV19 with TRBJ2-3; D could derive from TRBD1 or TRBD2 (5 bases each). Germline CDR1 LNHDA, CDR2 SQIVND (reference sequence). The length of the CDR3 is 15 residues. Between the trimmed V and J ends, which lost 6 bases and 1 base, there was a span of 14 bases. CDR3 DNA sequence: TGTGCCAGTAGCTCCCCCGTGGGGGGCACAGATACGCAGTATTTT. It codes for CASSSPVGGTDTQYF.

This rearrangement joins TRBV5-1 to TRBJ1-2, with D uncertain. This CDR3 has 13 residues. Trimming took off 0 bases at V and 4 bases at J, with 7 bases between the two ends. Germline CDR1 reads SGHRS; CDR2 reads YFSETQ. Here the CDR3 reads CASSLEPAYGYTF. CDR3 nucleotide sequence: TGCGCCAGCAGCTTGGAGCCAGCCTATGGCTACACCTTC.

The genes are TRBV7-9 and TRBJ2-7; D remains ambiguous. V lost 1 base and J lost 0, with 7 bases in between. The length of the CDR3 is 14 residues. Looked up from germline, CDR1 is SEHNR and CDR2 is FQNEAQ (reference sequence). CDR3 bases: TGTGCCAGCAGCTTAGGCATGAACTCCTACGAGCAGTACTTC. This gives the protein CASSLGMNSYEQYF.

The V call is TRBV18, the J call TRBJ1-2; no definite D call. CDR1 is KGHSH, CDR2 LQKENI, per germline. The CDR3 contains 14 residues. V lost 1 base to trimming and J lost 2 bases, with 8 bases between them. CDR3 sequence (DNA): TGTGCCAGCTCACCACGTCCGGGGAACTATGGCTACACCTTC. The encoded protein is CASSPRPGNYGYTF.

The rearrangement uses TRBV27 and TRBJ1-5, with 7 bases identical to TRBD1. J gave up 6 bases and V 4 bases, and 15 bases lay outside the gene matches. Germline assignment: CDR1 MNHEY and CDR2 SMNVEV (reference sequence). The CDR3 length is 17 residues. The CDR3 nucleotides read TGTGCCAGCAGTTCTAGCGACAAGGGGGCAAGGTTTCAGCCCCAGCATTTT. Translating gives CASSSSDKGARFQPQHF.

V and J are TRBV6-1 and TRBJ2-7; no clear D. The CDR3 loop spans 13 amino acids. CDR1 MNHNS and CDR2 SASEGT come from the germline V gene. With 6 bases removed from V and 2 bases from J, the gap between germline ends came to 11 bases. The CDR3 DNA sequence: TGTGCCAGCAGGCCGACCGGAACCTACGAGCAGTACTTC. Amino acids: CASRPTGTYEQYF.

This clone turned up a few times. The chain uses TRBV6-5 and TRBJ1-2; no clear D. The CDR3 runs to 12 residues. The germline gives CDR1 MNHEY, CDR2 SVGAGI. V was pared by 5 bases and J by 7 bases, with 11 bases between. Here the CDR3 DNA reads TGTGCCAGCAGTCAAGGTCGAATTGGCTACACCTTC. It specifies CASSQGRIGYTF.

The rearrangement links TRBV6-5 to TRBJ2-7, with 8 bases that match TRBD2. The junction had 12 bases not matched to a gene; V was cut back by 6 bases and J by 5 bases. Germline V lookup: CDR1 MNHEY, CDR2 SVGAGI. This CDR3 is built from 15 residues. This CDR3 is CASSRTATSANEQYF. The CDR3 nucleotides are TGTGCCAGCAGCCGGACAGCGACTAGCGCGAACGAGCAGTACTTC.

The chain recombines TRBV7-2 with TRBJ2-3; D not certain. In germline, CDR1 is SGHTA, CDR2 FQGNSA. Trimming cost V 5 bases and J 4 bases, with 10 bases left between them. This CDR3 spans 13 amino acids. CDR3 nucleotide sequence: TGTGCCAGCAGCCAAGCTCCGGCAGATACGCAGTATTTT. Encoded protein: CASSQAPADTQYF.

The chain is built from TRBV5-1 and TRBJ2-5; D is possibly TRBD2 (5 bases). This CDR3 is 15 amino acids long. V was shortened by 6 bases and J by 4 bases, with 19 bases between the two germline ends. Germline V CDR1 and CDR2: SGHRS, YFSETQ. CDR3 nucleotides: TGCGCCAGCAACGAGGGCCCCAACTTGGGAGAGACCCAGTACTTC. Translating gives CASNEGPNLGETQYF. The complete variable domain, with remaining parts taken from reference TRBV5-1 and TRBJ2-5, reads KAGVTQTPRYLIKTRGQQVTLSCSPISGHRSVSWYQQTPGQGLQFLFEYFSETQRNKGNFPGRFSGRQFSNSRSEMNVSTLELGDSALYLCASNEGPNLGETQYFGPGTRLLVL.

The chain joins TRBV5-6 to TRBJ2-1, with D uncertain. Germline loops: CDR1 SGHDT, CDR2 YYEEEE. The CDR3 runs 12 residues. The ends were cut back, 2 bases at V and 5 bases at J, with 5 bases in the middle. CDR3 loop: CASSLFNNEQFF. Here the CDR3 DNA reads TGTGCCAGCAGCTTATTCAACAATGAGCAGTTCTTC.

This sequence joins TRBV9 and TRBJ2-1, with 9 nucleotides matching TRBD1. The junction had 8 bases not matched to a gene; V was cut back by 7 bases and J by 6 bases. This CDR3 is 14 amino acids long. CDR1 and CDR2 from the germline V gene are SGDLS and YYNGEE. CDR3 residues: CASAGTGTVNEQFF. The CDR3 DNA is TGTGCCAGCGCAGGGACAGGGACAGTCAATGAGCAGTTCTTC.